These T cell receptor beta chains were read from a single sample in a study of cytomegalovirus exposure and HLA in healthy donors. The method was immunoSEQ multiplex PCR; TCRdb's version includes in-frame clones alone and lacks a portion of them. Of about 110,000 clones in the sample, 70% to 85% are singletons; the top ten hold under 5%. The sample comprised PBMCs. These receptors were obtained from a male donor in good health and CMV-seronegative. Each CDR3 is given with its conserved first and last residue. The order of the fields is clone size, J gene, V gene, CDR3 protein. Expanded clones get a size class; other rows say once, few or many, or leave the size out.

>.|TRBJ2-4|TRBV10-3
CAISPGLLAKNIQYF
>.|TRBJ2-6|TRBV19
CASSIGVAGANVLTF
>.|TRBJ1-2|TRBV2
CASSGTGNYGYTF
>.|TRBJ1-2|TRBV7-8
CASSDTGTAKTYGYTF
>once|TRBJ2-7|TRBV4-1
CASSPAPSGSYEQYF
>.|TRBJ2-1|TRBV7-8
CASSWSSVSSYNEQFF
>.|TRBJ2-2|TRBV29-1
CSAEDRGKSNTGELFF
>.|TRBJ2-1|TRBV12-5
CASGPQVGGSYNEQFF
>few|TRBJ2-1|TRBV7-2
CASSPPSRLAGVDNEQFF
>few|TRBJ1-5|TRBV27
CASSSTGDGNQPQHF
>.|TRBJ2-7|TRBV4-2
CASRSGGSGSYEQYF
>.|TRBJ1-1|TRBV7-8
CASSLQGGKDTEAFF
>once|TRBJ2-1|TRBV6-5
CASSIDRGISNEQFF
>.|TRBJ1-4|TRBV2
CASGPGTTTNEKLFF
>few|TRBJ2-1|TRBV2
CASRDRVGGEQFF
>.|TRBJ2-3|TRBV4-1
CASSQGRGKANTDTQYF
>.|TRBJ2-2|TRBV7-2
CASSSGTGGTGELFF
>few|TRBJ2-2|TRBV11-2
CASSRGTGELFF
>.|TRBJ2-6|TRBV21-1
CASSKSVGLAGSTSGANVLTF
>few|TRBJ1-1|TRBV18
CASSLQGWAEAFF